These 20 T cell receptor beta chains were all obtained from the same sample, sequenced in a study of T-cell memory formation after mild COVID-19. TCRdb itself ran the 5' RACE reads through MiXCR, one entry per CDR3 protein. The repertoire consists of roughly 200,000 distinct CDR3 sequences, with under 20% occurring once and the leading ten covering approximately 2%. The specimen sequenced was PBMCs or a T cell subset sorted from them (not recorded which). The source of these receptors is an adult woman who had mild COVID-19 (a few samples of this study predate the infection). Cell type and time point are not known.

The rearrangement joins TRBV11-2 to TRBJ2-5; TRBD2 is a possible D gene (6 bases). In germline, CDR1 is SGHAT, CDR2 FQNNGV. V was clipped by 4 bases and J by 4 bases, with 10 bases between them. The CDR3 has 13 amino acids. CDR3 coding DNA: TGTGCCAGCAGCTCGGGGGAGGCAGAGACCCAGTACTTC. This encodes CASSSGEAETQYF. Using reference TRBV11-2 and TRBJ2-5 for the parts outside the CDR3, the full variable domain is EAGVAQSPRYKIIEKRQSVAFWCNPISGHATLYWYQQILGQGPKLLIQFQNNGVVDDSQLPKDRFSAERLKGVDSTLKIQPAKLEDSAVYLCASSSGEAETQYFGPGTRLLVL.

Only a few counts were recorded for this clonotype. The V call is TRBV20-1, the J call TRBJ2-1, with 8 bases fitting TRBD2. Germline V gives CDR1 DFQATT, CDR2 SNEGSKA (reference sequence). CDR3 size: 17 residues. V shed 3 bases, J shed 4 bases, and the junction held 14 bases outside the gene matches. The DNA of the CDR3 is TGCAGTGCTAGTAGGAACAGCGGGGGAACGAGGTACAATGAGCAGTTCTTC. This codes for CSASRNSGGTRYNEQFF.

The chain uses TRBV5-1 and TRBJ2-1; 11 bases are shared with TRBD2. Germline CDR1 is SGHRS and CDR2 is YFSETQ. V lost 4 bases and J lost 7; bases outside the gene matches: 4. CDR3 length: 14 amino acids. CDR3 coding DNA: TGCGCCAGCAGCCTGGGACTAGCGGTGAATGAGCAGTTCTTC. The encoded protein is CASSLGLAVNEQFF.

The rearrangement joins TRBV5-1 to TRBJ2-7; perhaps TRBD1 as D (6 bases). CDR1 and CDR2 (germline): SGHRS, YFSETQ. The ends were cut back, 2 bases at V and 5 bases at J, with 17 bases in the middle. There are 15 residues in the CDR3. CDR3 nucleotide sequence: TGCGCCAGCAGCTTACAGGGTGAGGGTTTTGACGAGCAGTACTTC. It specifies CASSLQGEGFDEQYF.

The table lists this clonotype with a few counts. The gene calls are TRBV7-8 and TRBJ1-1; unclear D gene. The CDR3 spans 13 residues. V was clipped by 5 bases and J by 5 bases, with 12 bases between them. Germline assignment: CDR1 SGHVS and CDR2 FQNEAQ. CDR3 in amino acids: CASSPHGKTEAFF. As DNA, the CDR3 is TGTGCCAGCAGCCCCCATGGGAAGACTGAAGCTTTCTTT.

This chain uses TRBV7-8 with TRBJ1-1, with D perhaps TRBD1 (5 bases). Germline CDR1 is SGHVS and CDR2 is FQNEAQ. CDR3 length equals 18 residues. The V end was cut by 5 bases, the J end by 4 bases, with 26 bases between. The CDR3 region has the DNA TGTGCCAGCAGCCCGCCTCGCACCACGGGACTTAGATTCACTGAAGCTTTCTTT. This translates into CASSPPRTTGLRFTEAFF. The full variable domain, its missing parts supplied by reference TRBV7-8 and TRBJ1-1, is GAGVSQSPRYKVAKRGQDVALRCDPISGHVSLFWYQQALGQGPEFLTYFQNEAQLDKSGLPSDRFFAERPEGSVSTLKIQRTQQEDSAVYLCASSPPRTTGLRFTEAFFGQGTRLTVV.

This clonotype was detected a few times. V gene TRBV12-3 or TRBV12-4 combines with J gene TRBJ1-1, with TRBD1 matching 9 bases. This CDR3 has 14 residues. V was clipped by 6 bases and J by 4 bases; unmatched bases: 6. In DNA, the CDR3 is TGTGCCAGCAGGGGACAGGGCTCCGGCACTGAAGCTTTCTTT. As protein: CASRGQGSGTEAFF.

This chain joins TRBV6-5 and TRBJ1-4; D is ambiguous. Per the germline V gene, CDR1 is MNHEY and CDR2 is SVGAGI. CDR3 length equals 15 residues. The V and J ends lost 6 bases and 2 bases respectively, with 13 bases between them. The CDR3 DNA sequence: TGTGCCAGCAGGGGGAGGTTCGGCACTAATGAAAAACTGTTTTTT. It is translated as CASRGRFGTNEKLFF.

This clonotype showed up just a few times. V gene TRBV5-5 combines with J gene TRBJ2-5, with D maybe TRBD1 (5 bases). The V gene's germline CDR1 is SGHKS and CDR2 YYEKEE (reference sequence). Trimming stripped 0 bases from V and 0 bases from J, with 6 bases between. This CDR3 has 14 amino acids. The CDR3 reads CASSLDRYQETQYF. DNA for the CDR3: TGTGCCAGCAGCTTGGACAGGTACCAAGAGACCCAGTACTTC.

This clonotype has only a few counts. The chain links TRBV5-1 to TRBJ2-2; 9 nucleotides match TRBD1. The CDR3 is made up of 15 amino acids. Germline CDR1 reads SGHRS; CDR2 reads YFSETQ. The J segment lost 9 bases and the V segment lost 4 bases, leaving 10 bases of the junction unmatched. CDR3 bases: TGCGCCAGCAGCCCTAGGACAGGGGCCGAGAGGGAGCTGTTTTTT. This sequence encodes CASSPRTGAERELFF.

The chain couples TRBV12-3 or TRBV12-4 to TRBJ2-3; D might be TRBD1 (5 bases). Trimming removed 5 bases at V and 0 bases at J, with 9 bases between. The CDR3 totals 14 residues. The DNA of the CDR3 is TGTGCCAGCAGTAGGACAACTAGCACAGATACGCAGTATTTT. It encodes CASSRTTSTDTQYF.

This clonotype was seen a few times. This rearrangement joins TRBV6-2 or TRBV6-3 to TRBJ2-5; D is perhaps TRBD2 (6 bases). This CDR3 has 14 residues. V lost 4 bases and J 4 bases, leaving 13 bases between the germline ends. Germline CDR1 MNHEY, CDR2 SVGEGT. This CDR3 reads CASSSIRRAETQYF. CDR3 DNA: TGTGCCAGCAGTTCAATCAGGAGGGCAGAGACCCAGTACTTC.

CDR3 sequence (DNA): TGTGCCAGCAGCTTACAACTTGGACTAGCGGGAGAATCAGATACGCAGTATTTT. It specifies CASSLQLGLAGESDTQYF. The chain recombines TRBV7-2 with TRBJ2-3; TRBD2 matches at 13 bases. The CDR3 length is 18 residues. The germline CDR1 and CDR2 sequences are SGHTA and FQGNSA. The junction had 9 bases not matched to a gene; V was cut back by 2 bases and J by 4 bases. Full variable domain (outside the CDR3, taken from reference TRBV7-2 and TRBJ2-3): GAGVSQSPSNKVTEKGKDVELRCDPISGHTALYWYRQSLGQGLEFLIYFQGNSAPDKSGLPSDRFSAERTGGSVSTLTIQRTQQEDSAVYLCASSLQLGLAGESDTQYFGPGTRLTVL.

This clonotype has only a few counts. V and J are TRBV5-4 and TRBJ2-3, with 7 bases that match TRBD2. CDR1 is SGHNT and CDR2 is YYREEE in the germline V gene (reference sequence). The CDR3 loop spans 17 amino acids. V trimming: 0 bases; J trimming: 3 bases; junction bases outside the gene matches: 10. CDR3 coding DNA: TGTGCCAGCAGCTTGGGGGTGCGACTAGCCGAAACAGATACGCAGTATTTT. Its protein product is CASSLGVRLAETDTQYF.

This chain links TRBV24-1 with TRBJ2-2; D unclear. Trimming cost V 0 bases and J 1 base, with 8 bases left between them. The CDR3 consists of 16 residues. Germline CDR1 reads KGHDR; CDR2 reads SFDVKD. For the CDR3, the DNA is TGTGCCACCAGTGATTTGCCGTGGATGAACACCGGGGAGCTGTTTTTT. This translates into CATSDLPWMNTGELFF.

This clonotype occurred a few times. The V and J genes are TRBV4-1 and TRBJ2-2; 12 bases agree with TRBD2. V dropped 4 bases and J dropped 6; count of bases not matched to a gene: 12. This CDR3 comprises 18 residues. The germline V gene encodes CDR1 MGHRA and CDR2 YSYEKL. CDR3 loop: CASSPFPSGGARPGELFF. The CDR3 bases are TGCGCCAGCAGCCCATTTCCTAGCGGGGGGGCCAGACCCGGGGAGCTGTTTTTT.

This clonotype was seen a few times. The chain has TRBV7-9 and TRBJ2-7, with a tentative D call TRBD2 (6 bases). The CDR3 contains 15 residues. V lost 4 bases and J 0 bases, leaving 13 bases between the germline ends. Germline V gene sequence: CDR1 SEHNR, CDR2 FQNEAQ (reference sequence). CDR3 amino acids: CASSSPGGISYEQYF. The CDR3 bases are TGTGCCAGCAGCTCCCCTGGCGGGATCTCCTACGAGCAGTACTTC.

The rearrangement joins TRBV20-1 to TRBJ2-6, with D possibly matching TRBD1 (5 bases). Trimming cost V 5 bases and J 3 bases, with 8 bases left between them. From germline, CDR1 is DFQATT and CDR2 SNEGSKA (reference sequence). The CDR3 is 13 residues long. CDR3: CSAPRGGANVLTF. DNA for the CDR3: TGCAGTGCTCCTAGGGGTGGGGCCAACGTCCTGACTTTC.

This clonotype was detected a few times. V gene TRBV4-2 combines with J gene TRBJ2-3, with TRBD2 matching 7 bases. The CDR3 length is 13 residues. The germline V gene encodes CDR1 LGHNA and CDR2 YNFKEQ. V was pared by 0 bases and J by 11 bases, with 5 bases of the junction left unmatched. In DNA form, the CDR3 reads TGTGCCAGCAGCCAAGATCCCACGGGAGGGCAGTATTTT. Translation gives CASSQDPTGGQYF.

The V call is TRBV20-1, the J call TRBJ2-1, with D maybe TRBD1 (7 bases). In germline, CDR1 is DFQATT, CDR2 SNEGSKA (reference sequence). The V end lost 5 bases, the J end lost 4 bases, and 18 bases lay between the germline ends. The CDR3 runs 15 residues. DNA of the CDR3: TGCAGTGCTCCGACAGGGAGGCGGCATTACAATGAGCAGTTCTTC. This sequence encodes CSAPTGRRHYNEQFF.